The T cell receptor beta chain under discussion was sequenced for a study of Graves' ophthalmopathy and Graves' hyperthyroidism. About the study: Ophthalmopathy absent within 18 months of follow-up marked hyperthyroidism as stable.

Findings and caveats of the study: Thyroid clonotypes that were expanded above 0.001 frequency mostly also appeared in blood. Sensitivity of about 90% and specificity of roughly 80% were achieved when a 13-signature model separated ophthalmopathy from stable hyperthyroidism.

Of note for this clonotype: Its target is not known.

The study amplified TCR beta CDR3 regions using RNA transcripts. HTBI-primed RT-PCR formed the first round, and a multiplex PCR formed the second. TCRdb passed the multiplex PCR reads through MiXCR, listing each CDR3 protein once. The sample has some 1.1 million distinct CDR3 sequences; about two fifths are singletons. J was trimmed by 2 bases and V by 7 bases; bases with no gene match: 8. The CDR3 length is 15 residues. Germline V gives CDR1 SGHTA, CDR2 FQGNSA. This receptor was obtained from an adult man with Graves' hyperthyroidism. Sequencing was done on a sample of peripheral blood or thyroid tissue (not recorded which). The rearrangement uses TRBV7-2 and TRBJ1-5; 7 nucleotides align to TRBD1. CDR3 protein: CASTKGGQGNQPQHF. CDR3 sequence (DNA): TGTGCCAGCACAAAGGGAGGACAGGGCAATCAGCCCCAGCATTTT.